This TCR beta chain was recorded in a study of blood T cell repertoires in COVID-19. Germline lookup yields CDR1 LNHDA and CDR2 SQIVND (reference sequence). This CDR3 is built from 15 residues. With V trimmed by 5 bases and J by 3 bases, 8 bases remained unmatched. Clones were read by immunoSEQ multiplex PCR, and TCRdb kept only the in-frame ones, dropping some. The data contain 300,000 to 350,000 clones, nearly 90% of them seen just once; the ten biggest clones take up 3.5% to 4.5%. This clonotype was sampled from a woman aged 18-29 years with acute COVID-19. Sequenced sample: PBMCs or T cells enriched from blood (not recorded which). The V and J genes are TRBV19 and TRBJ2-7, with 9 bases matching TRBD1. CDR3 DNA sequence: TGTGCCAGTAGTGATAGCGACAGGGGGATCTACGAGCAGTACTTC. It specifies CASSDSDRGIYEQYF.